This TCR beta chain comes out of a study of cytomegalovirus exposure and HLA in healthy donors. A multiplex PCR was run with 60 Vbeta primers and 13 Jbeta primers. TCRdb's table, derived via immunoSEQ multiplex PCR, lists solely in-frame clones and lacks some. The sample records 80,000 to 100,000 clones, around 73% being singletons. Turning to this clone: The junction shows a germline mismatch at one end, possibly a read error.

CDR1 and CDR2 from the germline V gene are GTSNPN and SVGIG (reference sequence). This CDR3 is built from 14 residues. The V and J genes are TRBV30 and TRBJ1-6; 11 nucleotides match TRBD1. This TCR derives from a man aged 35 to 55 in good health and CMV-seronegative. The specimen sequenced was PBMCs. The CDR3 here is CAWSGTGGGSPPHF. The CDR3 coding sequence is TGTGCCTGGAGTGGGACAGGGGGCGGATCACCCCCCCACTTT.